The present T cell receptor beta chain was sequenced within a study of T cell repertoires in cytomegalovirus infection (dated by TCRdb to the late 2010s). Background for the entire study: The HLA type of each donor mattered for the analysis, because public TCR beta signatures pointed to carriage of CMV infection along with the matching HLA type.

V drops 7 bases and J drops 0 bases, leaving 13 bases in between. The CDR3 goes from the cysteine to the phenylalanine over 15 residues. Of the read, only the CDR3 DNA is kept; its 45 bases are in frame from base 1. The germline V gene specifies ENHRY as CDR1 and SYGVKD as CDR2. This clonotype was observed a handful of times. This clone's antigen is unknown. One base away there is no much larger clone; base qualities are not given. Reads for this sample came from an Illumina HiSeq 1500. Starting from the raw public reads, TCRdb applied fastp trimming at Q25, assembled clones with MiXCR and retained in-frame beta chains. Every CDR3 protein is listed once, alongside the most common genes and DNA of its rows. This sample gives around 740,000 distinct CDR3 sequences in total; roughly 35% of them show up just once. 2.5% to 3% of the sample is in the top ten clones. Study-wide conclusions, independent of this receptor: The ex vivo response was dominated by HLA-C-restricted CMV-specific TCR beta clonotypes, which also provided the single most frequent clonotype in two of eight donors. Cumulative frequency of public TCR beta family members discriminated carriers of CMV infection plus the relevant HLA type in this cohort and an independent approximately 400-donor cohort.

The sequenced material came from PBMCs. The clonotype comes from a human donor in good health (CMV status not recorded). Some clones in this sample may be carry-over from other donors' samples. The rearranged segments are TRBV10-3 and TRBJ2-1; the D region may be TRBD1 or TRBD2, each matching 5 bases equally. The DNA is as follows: TGTGCCATCAAGGATGGGGGAAACTCCTACAATGAGCAGTTCTTC. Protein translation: CAIKDGGNSYNEQFF.